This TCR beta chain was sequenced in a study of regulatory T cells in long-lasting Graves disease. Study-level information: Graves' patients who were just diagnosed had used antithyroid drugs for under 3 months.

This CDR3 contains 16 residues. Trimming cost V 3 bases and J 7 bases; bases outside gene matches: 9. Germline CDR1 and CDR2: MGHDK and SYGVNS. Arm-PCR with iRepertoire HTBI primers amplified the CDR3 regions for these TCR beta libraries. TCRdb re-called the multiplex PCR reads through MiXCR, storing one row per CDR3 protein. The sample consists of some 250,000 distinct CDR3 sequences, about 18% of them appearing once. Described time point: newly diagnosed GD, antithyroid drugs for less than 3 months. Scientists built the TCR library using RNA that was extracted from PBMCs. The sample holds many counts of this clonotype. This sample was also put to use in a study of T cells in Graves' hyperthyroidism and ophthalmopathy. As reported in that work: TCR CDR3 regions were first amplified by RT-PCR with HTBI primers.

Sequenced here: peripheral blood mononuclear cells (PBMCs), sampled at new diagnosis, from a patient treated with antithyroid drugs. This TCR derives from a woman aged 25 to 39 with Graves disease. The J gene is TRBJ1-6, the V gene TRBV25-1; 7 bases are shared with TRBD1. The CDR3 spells CASSDPREGANSPLHF. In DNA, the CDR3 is TGTGCCAGCAGTGACCCTCGGGAGGGGGCAAATTCACCCCTCCACTTT.